This T cell receptor (beta chain) is drawn from a study of shared clonotypes between healthy human individuals (dated by TCRdb to about 2020). General notes on the study: Two women and a few men aged 18 to 49 years were included in the cohort. To increase sequencing depth and limit assay-specific biases, different laboratories used diverse techniques to prepare libraries and sequence TCR repertoires. Per donor, three plates each were used for CD4 naive and CD4 memory, two for CD8 naive, and one for CD8 memory. To estimate repertoire size and how much clonotype sharing occurs between individuals, the study deeply sequenced the blood TCR repertoires of about five healthy adults. Each donor's leukapheresis produced roughly between roughly 0.85 and 9.5 billion PBMCs.

The donors were healthy, HIV-negative adults with no recently reported acute infections or vaccinations. Every donor was a Caucasian adult residing in Nashville, Tennessee, USA. CD8 memory samples consisted of magnetically selected CD45RO+ cells combined with CCR7-negative CD45RA+ effector memory (TemRA) cells. Blood was collected by leukapheresis, and PBMCs were isolated by Ficoll-Histopaque density gradient centrifugation and then cryopreserved in liquid nitrogen vapor phase. Purity and quantity of every magnetically sorted T cell population were checked by analytical flow cytometry. Genomic DNA was isolated from each sorted fraction and quantified by UV absorbance on a Nanodrop 2000c. Remarks on this clone: No antigen is known for it. The record has no base qualities; no much larger clone is one base away.

Using the deep immunoSEQ assay, multiplex PCR amplified TCR CDR3 regions from genomic DNA. For each cell subset, the extracted genomic DNA was distributed evenly across all wells of several immunoSEQ 96-well plates, and each plate served as one replicate. For sorted subsets, each replicate PCR was loaded with around 220 ng genomic DNA, equivalent to 25,000 to 35,000 T cell genomes. Purified libraries were measured with a Qubit 3.0 fluorometer, size-checked on a Bioanalyzer 2100, and measured again with the KAPA Library Quantification kit. Every immunoSEQ 96-well plate was sequenced on a dedicated single-read 150-cycle Illumina NextSeq 550 flow cell. The study's own analysis went as follows. Because the immunoSEQ output included only junctional sequences and no quality scores, the filtering could not be the same as the filtering used for full-length reads. Sequences were annotated with PyIR, a Python wrapper for IgBLAST v1.9, using IMGT germline references to assign V/J genes and CDR3. Reads were removed for weak V/J assignments (E-value above 1e-6), missing CDR3, stop codons, out-of-frame junctions, or ambiguous translated residues. A V3J clonotype was defined by an identical inferred V gene, J gene, and CDR3 amino acid sequence. Percentage overlap between repertoires was computed as shared unique clonotypes divided by the size of the smaller repertoire. Richness of each repertoire was evaluated using RTK rarefaction, the Chao1 estimator, and Recon v2.1 estimates of unobserved clonotypes. For all TCRbeta clonotypes obtained by the gDNA method from a handful of donors, generation probabilities were computed with OLGA. The table was pulled from immuneACCESS by TCRdb, which kept in-frame rearrangements only. Such tables lose some clones; where checked, under half of the loss comes from unresolved V genes, and the rest has no known cause. D and trimming come from the DNA, and the V and J calls and clone size come from that table. The sample yields a few hundred thousand clones; around 96% were counted once. The top ten constitute about 0.32% of the sample.

Overall study outcomes, separate from this receptor: Sampling was limited to blood, and TCR repertoires in tissue likely differ from TCR repertoires in blood. Incomplete sequencing was indicated by rarefaction of sorted-subset datasets, despite the large sequencing depth. Because the study included only a small number of donors, the genetic and exposure-history diversity represented was limited. Pairwise subsampling indicated that sequencing depth was expected to affect the degree of clonotype sharing among donors. Sharing across several donors was observed for about 4.8% of naive CD4, 3.5% of naive CD8, over 2% of memory CD4, and roughly 0.4% of memory CD8 clonotypes. Larger estimated clonotype richness was generally found for naive subsets than for memory subsets. Clonotypes shared by all four sorted-subset donors showed higher generation probabilities than non-shared clonotypes.

This TCR derives from a man aged 25 to 40 in good health. The sample was memory CD8+ T cells sorted from blood. The cell subset or site label of this sample denotes: CD45RO+ cells pooled with CCR7-negative TemRA cells.

This receptor carries the CDR3 CASSFQWGSYEQYF. The DNA sequence is as follows: TGTGCCAGCAGCTTTCAATGGGGTTCGTACGAGCAGTACTTC. The chain couples TRBV7-9 to TRBJ2-7; confidence is insufficient to name the D gene. V gives up 3 bases and J gives up 4 bases, and the segment between their germline ends measures 13 bases. Inclusive of the bounding cysteine and phenylalanine, the CDR3 is 14 residues long. The CDR3 DNA has 42 bases and is translated from base 1. Taken from the germline V gene (reference sequence), the CDR1 and CDR2 loops are SEHNR and FQNEAQ.